The clone carrying this T cell receptor (beta chain) was counted ten times or more. Amplification of TCR beta CDR3 from genomic DNA used two-round multiplex PCR. For every TRBV and TRBJ gene, a specific primer was used in first-round PCR. A single record per CDR3 protein comes from TCRdb applying MiXCR to the multiplex PCR reads. The sample shows approximately 41,000 distinct CDR3 sequences, approximately 25% of them seen only once. CDR1 is MNHNS, CDR2 SASEGT, per germline. V lost 2 bases and J lost 8, with 10 bases in between. The CDR3 runs 13 residues. This specimen comes from a study of prognosis after radiotherapy for stage I lung cancer.

The clonotype originates from a donor aged 50 or older with non-small cell lung cancer. The gene calls are TRBV6-1 and TRBJ2-1; D gene unclear. Source: PBMCs, taken before or after stereotactic body radiation therapy (not recorded which). CDR3 sequence (DNA): TGTGCCAGCAGTGAAACCCCAATCTATGAGCAGTTCTTC. Amino acids: CASSETPIYEQFF.